Described below is a single TCR beta chain sequence and its context. The antigen is not known. The sample comes from a study of T cell repertoires and HLA-DP antigens. At the level of the study: DNA input averaged around 200 ng in sorted CD137+CD4+ and roughly 1.2 ug in pre-culture CD4+.

Trimming cost V 3 bases and J 1 base, with 7 bases left between them. In germline, CDR1 is SNHLY, CDR2 FYNNEI. This CDR3 contains 13 residues. Untouched CD4+ T cells were bead-isolated at approximately 98% purity. TCRdb keeps only in-frame clones here, not all; method: immunoSEQ multiplex PCR. The sample lists approximately 90,000 clones; roughly 86% were seen once. The rearrangement links TRBV2 to TRBJ2-7, with D unclear. This receptor was obtained from a man between 45 and 60 years old in good health and CMV-seronegative. The sample comprised CD4+ T cells from PBMCs. CDR3 in DNA: TGTGCCAGCAGTGATCTGGGTTCCTACGAGCAGTACTTC. Residues: CASSDLGSYEQYF.